Below, 4 T cell receptor beta chains from the same sample are listed, as sequenced in a study of CD39 and CD103 CD8 tumor-infiltrating T cells. Generated by immunoSEQ multiplex PCR, the TCRdb table keeps only in-frame clones and is missing some. Among more than 15,000 clones listed, around 90% were seen once. Material: CD8+ T cells sorted from blood. Regarding subset: total memory CD8 T cells (CD45RA-CCR7+/-) from blood or uninvolved lymph node. Receptor source: a human donor with head and neck squamous cell carcinoma.

The genes are TRBV18 and TRBJ2-1, with 9 positions matching TRBD2. This CDR3 is 15 amino acids long. Per germline, CDR1 KGHSH and CDR2 LQKENI. Trimming took 3 bases from V and 4 from J; bases not matched to a gene: 4. CDR3 amino acids: CASSPAGGVYNEQFF. The CDR3 region has the DNA TGTGCCAGCTCACCTGCGGGGGGGGTATACAATGAGCAGTTCTTC.

In its sample, this clone was seen a few times. This rearrangement joins TRBV28 to TRBJ1-1, with D possibly being TRBD1 (6 bases). V was cut by 11 bases and J by 5 bases, with 21 bases left in between. CDR3 length: 14 residues. Germline CDR1 and CDR2: MDHEN and SYDVKM. CDR3 in amino acids: CAGGTLRLPTEAFF. CDR3 sequence (DNA): TGTGCCGGGGGGACACTACGACTCCCGACTGAAGCTTTCTTT.

The J gene is TRBJ1-1, the V gene TRBV2, with D unclear. The V gene's germline CDR1 is SNHLY and CDR2 FYNNEI. The CDR3 loop spans 10 amino acids. V was clipped by 10 bases and J by 8 bases, with 11 bases between them. The CDR3 spells CATMTGEAFF. The CDR3 DNA sequence: TGTGCCACAATGACCGGAGAAGCTTTCTTT.

The chain couples TRBV6-4 to TRBJ2-2; D is unclear. Germline CDR1 and CDR2: MRHNA and SNTAGT. The V end was cut by 6 bases, the J end by 0 bases, with 5 bases between. The CDR3 runs to 13 residues. CDR3 amino acids: CASSLTNTGELFF. Here the CDR3 DNA reads TGTGCCAGCAGCCTCACGAACACCGGGGAGCTGTTTTTT.